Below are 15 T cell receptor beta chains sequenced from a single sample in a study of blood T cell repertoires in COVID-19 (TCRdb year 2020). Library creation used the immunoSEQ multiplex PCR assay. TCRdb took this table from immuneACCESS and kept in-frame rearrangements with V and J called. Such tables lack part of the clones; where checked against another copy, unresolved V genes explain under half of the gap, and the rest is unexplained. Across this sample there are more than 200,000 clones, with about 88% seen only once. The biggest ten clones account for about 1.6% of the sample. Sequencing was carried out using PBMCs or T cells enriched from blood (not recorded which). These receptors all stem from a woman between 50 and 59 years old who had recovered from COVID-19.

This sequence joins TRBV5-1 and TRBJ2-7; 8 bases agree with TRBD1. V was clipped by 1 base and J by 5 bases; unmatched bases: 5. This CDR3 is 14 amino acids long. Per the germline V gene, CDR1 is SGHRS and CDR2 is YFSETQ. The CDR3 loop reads CASSLRTGNDEQYF. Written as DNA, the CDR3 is TGCGCCAGCAGCTTGAGGACAGGGAACGACGAGCAGTACTTC.

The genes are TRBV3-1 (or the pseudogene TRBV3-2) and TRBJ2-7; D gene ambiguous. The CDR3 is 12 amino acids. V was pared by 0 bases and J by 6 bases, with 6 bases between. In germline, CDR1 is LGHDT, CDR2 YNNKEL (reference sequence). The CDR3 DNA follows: TGTGCCAGCAGCCAAGATTGGAGCGAGCAGTACTTC. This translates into CASSQDWSEQYF.

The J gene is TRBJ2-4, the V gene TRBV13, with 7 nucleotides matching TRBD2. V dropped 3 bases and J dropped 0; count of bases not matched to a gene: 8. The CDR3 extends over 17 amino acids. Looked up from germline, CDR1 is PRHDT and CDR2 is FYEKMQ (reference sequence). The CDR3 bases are TGTGCCAGCAGCTTGAGGCTAGCGGAGGGAGCCAAAAACATTCAGTACTTC. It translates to CASSLRLAEGAKNIQYF.

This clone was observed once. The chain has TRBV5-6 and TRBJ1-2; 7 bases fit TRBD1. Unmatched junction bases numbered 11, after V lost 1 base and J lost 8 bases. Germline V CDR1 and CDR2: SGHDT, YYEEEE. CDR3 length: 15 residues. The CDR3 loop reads CASSLLSGTAGGYTF. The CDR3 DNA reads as TGTGCCAGCAGCTTGTTATCCGGGACAGCCGGAGGCTACACCTTC.

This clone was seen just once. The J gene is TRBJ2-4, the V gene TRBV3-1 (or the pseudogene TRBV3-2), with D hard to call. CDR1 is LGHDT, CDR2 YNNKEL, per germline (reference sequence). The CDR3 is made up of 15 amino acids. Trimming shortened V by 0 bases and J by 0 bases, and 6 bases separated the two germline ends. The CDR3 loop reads CASSQDPLAKNIQYF. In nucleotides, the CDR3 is TGTGCCAGCAGCCAAGATCCCCTAGCCAAAAACATTCAGTACTTC.

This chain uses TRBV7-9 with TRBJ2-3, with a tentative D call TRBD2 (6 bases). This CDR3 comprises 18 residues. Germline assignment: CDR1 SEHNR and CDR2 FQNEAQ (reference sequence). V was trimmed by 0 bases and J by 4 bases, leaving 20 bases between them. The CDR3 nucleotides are TGTGCCAGCAGCTTAGCGGCTTTTATGGGCGGGACGGCAGATACGCAGTATTTT. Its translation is CASSLAAFMGGTADTQYF.

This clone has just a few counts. As DNA, the CDR3 is TGTGCCAGCAGCCCCTCCGGGGGGGACACTGAAGCTTTCTTT. Translated: CASSPSGGDTEAFF. The V call is TRBV7-3, the J call TRBJ1-1; maybe TRBD1 (5 bases). The V gene lost 5 bases and the J gene lost 3 bases, with 13 bases spanning the gap. Germline CDR1 and CDR2: SGHTA and FQGTGA. The CDR3 length is 14 residues.

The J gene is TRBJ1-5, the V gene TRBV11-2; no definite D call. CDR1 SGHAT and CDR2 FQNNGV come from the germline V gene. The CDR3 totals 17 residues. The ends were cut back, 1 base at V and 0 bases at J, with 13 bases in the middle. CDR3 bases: TGTGCCAGCAGCTTAGGGGTGGGAGGGATTAGCAATCAGCCCCAGCATTTT. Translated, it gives CASSLGVGGISNQPQHF.

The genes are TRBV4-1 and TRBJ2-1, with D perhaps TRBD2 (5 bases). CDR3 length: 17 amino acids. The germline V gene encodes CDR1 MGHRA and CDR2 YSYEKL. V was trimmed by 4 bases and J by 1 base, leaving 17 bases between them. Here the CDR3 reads CASSPSSSGLSYNEQFF. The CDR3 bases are TGCGCCAGCAGCCCGAGTTCAAGCGGCCTATCCTACAATGAGCAGTTCTTC.

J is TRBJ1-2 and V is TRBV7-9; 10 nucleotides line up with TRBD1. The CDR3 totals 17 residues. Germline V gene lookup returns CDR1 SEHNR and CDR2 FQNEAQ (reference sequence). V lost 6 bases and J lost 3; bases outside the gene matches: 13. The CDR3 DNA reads TGTGCCAGCAGGCGCTCGACAGGGGGCGTTCGGGACTATGGCTACACCTTC. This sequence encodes CASRRSTGGVRDYGYTF.

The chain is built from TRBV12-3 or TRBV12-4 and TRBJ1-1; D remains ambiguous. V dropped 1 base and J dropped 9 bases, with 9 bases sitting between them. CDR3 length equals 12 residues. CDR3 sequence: CASSLVEGKAFF. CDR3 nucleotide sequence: TGTGCCAGCAGTTTAGTGGAGGGTAAAGCTTTCTTT.

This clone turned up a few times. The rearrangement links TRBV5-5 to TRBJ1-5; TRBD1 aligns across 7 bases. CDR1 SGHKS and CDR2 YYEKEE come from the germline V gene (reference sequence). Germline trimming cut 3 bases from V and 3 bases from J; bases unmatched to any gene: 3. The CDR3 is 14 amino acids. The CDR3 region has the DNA TGTGCCAGCAGCTCGACAGGGCCCAATCAGCCCCAGCATTTT. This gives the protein CASSSTGPNQPQHF.

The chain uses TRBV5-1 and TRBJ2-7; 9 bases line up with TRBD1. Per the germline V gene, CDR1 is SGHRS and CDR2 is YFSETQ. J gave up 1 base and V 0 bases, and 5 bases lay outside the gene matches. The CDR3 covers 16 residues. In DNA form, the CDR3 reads TGCGCCAGCAGCTTGGGCCCGGGACAGGGTTCCTACGAGCAGTACTTC. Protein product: CASSLGPGQGSYEQYF.

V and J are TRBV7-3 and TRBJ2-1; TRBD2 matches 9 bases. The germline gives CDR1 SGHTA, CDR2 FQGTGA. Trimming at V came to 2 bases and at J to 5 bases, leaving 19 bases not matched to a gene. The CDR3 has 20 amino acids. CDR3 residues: CASSLLAGSVAGVLDNEQFF. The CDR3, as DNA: TGTGCCAGCAGCTTATTAGCGGGATCGGTAGCGGGAGTGTTGGACAATGAGCAGTTCTTC.

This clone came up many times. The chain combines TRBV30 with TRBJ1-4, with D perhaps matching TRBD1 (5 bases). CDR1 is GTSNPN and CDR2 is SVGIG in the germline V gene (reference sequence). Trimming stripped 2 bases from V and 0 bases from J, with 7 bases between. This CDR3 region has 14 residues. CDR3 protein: CAWSQGSTNEKLFF. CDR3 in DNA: TGTGCCTGGAGTCAGGGTTCAACTAATGAAAAACTGTTTTTT.